A single sample gave rise to the 29 T cell receptor beta chains below, sequenced in a study of cytomegalovirus exposure and HLA in healthy donors. Researchers ran the PCR with 60 Vbeta and 13 Jbeta primers. The protocol was immunoSEQ multiplex PCR, while the TCRdb copy is restricted to in-frame clones and leaves out a portion. This table holds 150,000 to 200,000 clones, more than 75% found once. Sample: PBMCs. Source of these receptors: a woman in her late teens or twenties in good health and CMV-seronegative.

The chain recombines TRBV2 with TRBJ2-5; 9 bases line up with TRBD1. The J segment lost 5 bases and the V segment lost 5 bases, leaving 9 bases of the junction unmatched. The germline V gene has CDR1 SNHLY and CDR2 FYNNEI. This CDR3 is 15 amino acids long. CDR3 sequence reads: CASSTTGTGFETQYF. The CDR3 DNA sequence: TGTGCCAGCAGTACAACCGGGACAGGGTTTGAGACCCAGTACTTC.

V gene TRBV18 combines with J gene TRBJ1-1; D might be TRBD1 (5 bases). V was cut by 1 base and J by 0 bases, with 12 bases left in between. The CDR3 spans 16 residues. The germline V gene encodes CDR1 KGHSH and CDR2 LQKENI. DNA of the CDR3: TGTGCCAGCTCACCACAGCAAGGGGCTTTGAACACTGAAGCTTTCTTT. It codes for CASSPQQGALNTEAFF.

This chain joins TRBV5-1 and TRBJ2-7; a weak D match, TRBD2 (6 bases). The V gene lost 2 bases and the J gene lost 3 bases, with 27 bases spanning the gap. CDR1 and CDR2 (germline): SGHRS, YFSETQ. The CDR3 contains 19 residues. The CDR3 spells CASSFPPPGPLRGLYEQYF. Here the CDR3 DNA reads TGCGCCAGCAGCTTCCCCCCACCGGGACCCCTTAGGGGACTCTACGAGCAGTACTTC.

This chain uses TRBV19 with TRBJ1-1; TRBD1 is a possible D gene (5 bases). This CDR3 is built from 13 residues. The V gene lost 3 bases and the J gene lost 8 bases, with 13 bases spanning the gap. Germline V gives CDR1 LNHDA, CDR2 SQIVND (reference sequence). CDR3 nucleotide sequence: TGTGCCAGTAGTATTTCGGGGGGACGAGAAGCTTTCTTT. Translated: CASSISGGREAFF.

V gene TRBV19 combines with J gene TRBJ2-3, with D perhaps matching TRBD1 (5 bases). V was pared by 3 bases and J by 2 bases, with 12 bases between. This CDR3 comprises 15 residues. Germline V lookup: CDR1 LNHDA, CDR2 SQIVND (reference sequence). This CDR3 is CASSIVVGHTDTQYF. The CDR3 coding sequence is TGTGCCAGTAGTATTGTAGTGGGGCACACAGATACGCAGTATTTT.

The rearrangement links TRBV7-9 to TRBJ2-7; 9 positions match TRBD1. Losses at the gene ends were 4 bases for V and 3 bases for J; bases not matched to a gene: 1. CDR3 length equals 13 residues. CDR1 is SEHNR, CDR2 FQNEAQ, per germline (reference sequence). This CDR3 is CASSSDRGYEQYF. CDR3 DNA sequence: TGTGCCAGCAGCTCGGACAGGGGCTACGAGCAGTACTTC.

This rearrangement joins TRBV11-3 to TRBJ1-1, with D uncertain. The CDR3 is 15 amino acids. The germline V gene encodes CDR1 SGHNT and CDR2 YENEEA. Trimming cost V 6 bases and J 0 bases, with 14 bases left between them. Here the CDR3 DNA reads TGTGCCAGCAGTCCCGGAGCAGCTCTGAACACTGAAGCTTTCTTT. Protein: CASSPGAALNTEAFF.

CDR3 amino acids: CASSLVPRTADGYTF. In DNA, the CDR3 is TGTGCCAGCAGCTTAGTCCCTAGGACAGCGGATGGCTACACCTTC. The chain recombines TRBV11-3 with TRBJ1-2; tentative D call: TRBD1 (6 bases). The V and J ends lost 1 base and 6 bases respectively, with 15 bases between them. The CDR3 contains 15 residues. Looked up from germline, CDR1 is SGHNT and CDR2 is YENEEA.

V and J are TRBV5-4 and TRBJ2-2; possible D gene TRBD1, 6 bases. CDR3 length: 16 residues. The V and J ends lost 2 bases and 3 bases respectively, with 14 bases between them. Germline lookup yields CDR1 SGHNT and CDR2 YYREEE (reference sequence). CDR3 DNA: TGTGCCAGCAGCTTAAGTGTGGGGGCAGACACCGGGGAGCTGTTTTTT. It is translated as CASSLSVGADTGELFF.

A note on this clone: Other DNA sequences of this sample code for an identical CDR3. J is TRBJ1-5 and V is TRBV7-2; D might be TRBD1 (6 bases). The CDR3 consists of 13 residues. Germline assignment: CDR1 SGHTA and CDR2 FQGNSA. Trimming removed 5 bases from V and 5 bases from J, with 10 bases in between. CDR3 residues: CASSIRGDQPQHF. CDR3 coding DNA: TGTGCCAGCAGCATCAGGGGTGATCAGCCCCAGCATTTT.

The V call is TRBV14, the J call TRBJ1-1, with a possible D match to TRBD1 (6 bases). V dropped 4 bases and J dropped 1 base, with 16 bases sitting between them. The germline gives CDR1 SGHDN, CDR2 FVKESK. This CDR3 is 16 amino acids long. The CDR3 nucleotides are TGTGCCAGCAGCCCCCCCTGGGGGCAGCCGAACACTGAAGCTTTCTTT. Protein sequence: CASSPPWGQPNTEAFF.

The chain combines TRBV6-5 with TRBJ2-2; 11 bases match TRBD2. CDR1 MNHEY and CDR2 SVGAGI come from the germline V gene. The CDR3 runs to 15 residues. V lost 8 bases and J lost 3; bases outside the gene matches: 5. The DNA for the CDR3 is TGTGCCAGCTTCCGGGGACTAGCGGACACCGGGGAGCTGTTTTTT. Encoded protein: CASFRGLADTGELFF.

The J gene is TRBJ2-5, the V gene TRBV9; TRBD1 matches at 7 bases. The length of the CDR3 is 15 residues. The ends lost 2 bases at V and 0 bases at J; junction bases unmatched: 4. CDR1 and CDR2 (germline): SGDLS, YYNGEE. This CDR3 is CASSVGTVYQETQYF. As DNA, the CDR3 is TGTGCCAGCAGCGTTGGGACAGTGTACCAAGAGACCCAGTACTTC.

In its sample, this clone was seen once. The chain joins TRBV29-1 to TRBJ2-7; 9 bases line up with TRBD2. The end of the DNA fits TRBJ2-1 better, so the J call may be wrong. Germline CDR1 reads SQVTM; CDR2 reads ANQGSEA. This CDR3 spans 14 amino acids. The CDR3 loop reads CSAGGGEGLNEQFF. CDR3 DNA: TGCAGCGCCGGCGGGGGGGAGGGACTCAATGAGCAGTTCTTC.

The chain employs TRBV20-1 and TRBJ2-3; D is perhaps TRBD2 (5 bases). With 0 bases removed from V and 8 bases from J, the gap between germline ends came to 6 bases. The CDR3 loop spans 11 amino acids. CDR1 is DFQATT, CDR2 SNEGSKA, per germline (reference sequence). The CDR3 region has the DNA TGCAGTGCTAGAGATGAGGGTACGCAGTATTTT. Its protein is CSARDEGTQYF.

The chain recombines TRBV30 with TRBJ2-1, with D unresolved. This CDR3 has 15 residues. The V end was cut by 0 bases, the J end by 3 bases, with 12 bases between. CDR1 is GTSNPN and CDR2 is SVGIG in the germline V gene (reference sequence). The CDR3 nucleotides read TGTGCCTGGAGTGTACTGATCGCCGGCTACAATGAGCAGTTCTTC. It specifies CAWSVLIAGYNEQFF.

The table lists this clone with a count of one. The J gene is TRBJ2-2, the V gene TRBV19; TRBD1 matches 7 bases. The CDR3 covers 12 residues. From germline, CDR1 is LNHDA and CDR2 SQIVND (reference sequence). V was pared by 5 bases and J by 9 bases, with 3 bases of the junction left unmatched. The CDR3 loop reads CASSPGGRELFF. In nucleotides, the CDR3 is TGTGCCAGTAGTCCAGGGGGTCGGGAGCTGTTTTTT.

V and J are TRBV30 and TRBJ1-6, with D hard to call. CDR1 GTSNPN and CDR2 SVGIG come from the germline V gene (reference sequence). This CDR3 is 11 amino acids long. V lost 4 bases, J lost 10 bases, and 8 bases lay in between. CDR3 DNA sequence: TGTGCCTGGAATCGGGAGTCACCCCTCCACTTT. The encoded protein is CAWNRESPLHF.

The chain couples TRBV7-2 to TRBJ1-3; 9 nucleotides match TRBD1. The CDR3 extends over 15 amino acids. Germline assignment: CDR1 SGHTA and CDR2 FQGNSA. V lost 3 bases, J lost 4 bases, and 4 bases stayed unmatched. The CDR3 sequence is CASSLTGGTGNTIYF. As DNA, the CDR3 is TGTGCCAGCAGCTTGACAGGGGGAACGGGAAACACCATATATTTT.

In this sample, this clone turned up many times. The J gene is TRBJ2-6, the V gene TRBV6-1, with unresolved D. The V end lost 2 bases, the J end lost 0 bases, and 8 bases lay between the germline ends. CDR1 is MNHNS, CDR2 SASEGT, per germline. The CDR3 spans 16 residues. The CDR3 loop is CASSESPDSGANVLTF. The CDR3 DNA is TGTGCCAGCAGTGAATCTCCAGACTCTGGGGCCAACGTCCTGACTTTC.

The chain has TRBV7-9 and TRBJ2-7; D unclear. Trimming stripped 3 bases from V and 2 bases from J, with 8 bases between. This CDR3 has 13 residues. The germline V gene encodes CDR1 SEHNR and CDR2 FQNEAQ (reference sequence). The CDR3: CASSLRETYEQYF. The CDR3 region has the DNA TGTGCCAGCAGCTTGAGAGAAACCTACGAGCAGTACTTC.

The gene calls are TRBV9 and TRBJ1-2; 8 bases are a match to TRBD1. V was clipped by 4 bases and J by 2 bases; unmatched bases: 7. Germline V lookup: CDR1 SGDLS, CDR2 YYNGEE. CDR3 size: 15 residues. The CDR3 protein is CASSPRTGPNYGYTF. In DNA form, the CDR3 reads TGTGCCAGCAGCCCAAGGACAGGGCCAAACTATGGCTACACCTTC.

The chain is built from TRBV11-2 and TRBJ2-3; D is unresolved. The V end lost 6 bases, the J end lost 0 bases, and 16 bases lay between the germline ends. The length of the CDR3 is 16 residues. Germline V CDR1 and CDR2: SGHAT, FQNNGV. The CDR3 DNA follows: TGTGCCAGCAGTCCCGGTGTTCGCCTCAGCACAGATACGCAGTATTTT. Translating it yields CASSPGVRLSTDTQYF.

The chain joins TRBV19 to TRBJ2-3; a weak D match, TRBD1 (6 bases). V was clipped by 3 bases and J by 4 bases, with 11 bases between them. Germline V gene sequence: CDR1 LNHDA, CDR2 SQIVND (reference sequence). CDR3 length: 14 residues. The CDR3 spells CASSIRGSADTQYF. CDR3 nucleotide sequence: TGTGCCAGTAGTATTAGGGGGAGCGCAGATACGCAGTATTTT.

The chain recombines TRBV6-5 with TRBJ2-7; 7 bases are shared with TRBD1. Unmatched junction bases numbered 11, after V lost 2 bases and J lost 7 bases. The CDR3 has 15 amino acids. The germline V gene encodes CDR1 MNHEY and CDR2 SVGAGI. CDR3 loop: CASSYGDRPSGEQYF. The CDR3, as DNA: TGTGCCAGCAGTTACGGGGACAGACCCTCTGGGGAGCAGTACTTC.

This clone has only a few counts. The gene calls are TRBV7-8 and TRBJ2-5; D gene ambiguous. Looked up from germline, CDR1 is SGHVS and CDR2 is FQNEAQ. This CDR3 has 13 residues. The germline V and J ends were trimmed by 1 base and 4 bases, with 7 bases remaining between them. The CDR3 nucleotides are TGTGCCAGCAGCTTAGTTGGCGGAGAGACCCAGTACTTC. Protein: CASSLVGGETQYF.

The rearrangement uses TRBV5-1 and TRBJ1-6; D may be TRBD1 (5 bases). Germline V gene data show CDR1 as SGHRS and CDR2 as YFSETQ. The CDR3 sequence is 14 residues long. Deletions cut 0 bases from V and 10 bases from J, with 11 bases between. The DNA of the CDR3 is TGCGCCAGCAGCTTGGTTCAGGGTAGCTCACCCCTCCACTTT. Translated, it gives CASSLVQGSSPLHF.

The rearrangement joins TRBV2 to TRBJ2-2; D call uncertain. The CDR3 runs to 13 residues. Trimming cost V 6 bases and J 7 bases, with 12 bases left between them. Germline V lookup: CDR1 SNHLY, CDR2 FYNNEI. CDR3 amino acids: CASSDNIYGELFF. The DNA of the CDR3 is TGTGCCAGCAGCGACAATATTTACGGGGAGCTGTTTTTT. Combining the CDR3 with reference TRBV2 and TRBJ2-2 gives the whole variable domain EPEVTQTPSHQVTQMGQEVILRCVPISNHLYFYWYRQILGQKVEFLVSFYNNEISEKSEIFDDQFSVERPDGSNFTLKIRSTKLEDSAMYFCASSDNIYGELFFGEGSRLTVL.

V gene TRBV6-5 combines with J gene TRBJ2-1; TRBD2 might be the D (6 bases). The germline CDR1 and CDR2 sequences are MNHEY and SVGAGI. The ends were cut back, 6 bases at V and 7 bases at J, with 13 bases in the middle. The CDR3 totals 13 residues. In nucleotides, the CDR3 is TGTGCCAGCAGGCCAGGAGGGGAAAATGAGCAGTTCTTC. Its translation is CASRPGGENEQFF.